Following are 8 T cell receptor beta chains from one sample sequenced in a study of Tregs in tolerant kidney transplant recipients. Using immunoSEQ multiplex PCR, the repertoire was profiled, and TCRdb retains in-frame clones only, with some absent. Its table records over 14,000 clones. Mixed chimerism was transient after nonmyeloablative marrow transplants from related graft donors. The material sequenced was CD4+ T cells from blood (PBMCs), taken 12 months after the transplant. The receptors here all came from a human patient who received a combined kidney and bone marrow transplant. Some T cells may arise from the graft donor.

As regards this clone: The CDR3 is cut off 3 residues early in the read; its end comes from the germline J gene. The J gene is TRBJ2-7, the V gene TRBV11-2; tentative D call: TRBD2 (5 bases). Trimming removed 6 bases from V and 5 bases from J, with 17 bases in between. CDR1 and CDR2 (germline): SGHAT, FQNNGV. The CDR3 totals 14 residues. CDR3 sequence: CASSIERQNHEQYF. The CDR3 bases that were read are TGTGCCAGCAGTATTGAGCGGCAGAACCACGAG. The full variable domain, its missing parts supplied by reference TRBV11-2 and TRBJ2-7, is EAGVAQSPRYKIIEKRQSVAFWCNPISGHATLYWYQQILGQGPKLLIQFQNNGVVDDSQLPKDRFSAERLKGVDSTLKIQPAKLEDSAVYLCASSIERQNHEQYFGPGTRLTVT.

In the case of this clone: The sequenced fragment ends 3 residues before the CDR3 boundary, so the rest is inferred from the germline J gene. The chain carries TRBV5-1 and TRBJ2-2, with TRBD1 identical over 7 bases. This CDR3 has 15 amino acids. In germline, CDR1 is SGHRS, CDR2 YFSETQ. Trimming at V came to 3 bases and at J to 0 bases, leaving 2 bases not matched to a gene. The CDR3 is CASSSGTANTGELFF. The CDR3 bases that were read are TGCGCCAGCAGCTCCGGGACAGCGAACACCGGGGAG.

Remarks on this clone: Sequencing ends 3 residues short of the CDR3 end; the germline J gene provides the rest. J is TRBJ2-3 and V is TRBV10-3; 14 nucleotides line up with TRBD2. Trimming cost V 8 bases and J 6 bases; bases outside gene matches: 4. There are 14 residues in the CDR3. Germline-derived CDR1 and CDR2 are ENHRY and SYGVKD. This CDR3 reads CAIGTSGSLDTQYF. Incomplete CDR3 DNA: TGTGCCATCGGGACTAGCGGGAGTCTGGATACG.

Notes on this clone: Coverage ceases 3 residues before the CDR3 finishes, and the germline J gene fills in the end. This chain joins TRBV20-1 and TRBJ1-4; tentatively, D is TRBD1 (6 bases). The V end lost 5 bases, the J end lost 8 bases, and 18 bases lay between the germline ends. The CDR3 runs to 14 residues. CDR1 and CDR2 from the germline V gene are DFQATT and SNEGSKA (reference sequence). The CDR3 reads CSAPRDTQREKLFF. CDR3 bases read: TGCAGTGCTCCCCGGGACACTCAGAGGGAAAAA.

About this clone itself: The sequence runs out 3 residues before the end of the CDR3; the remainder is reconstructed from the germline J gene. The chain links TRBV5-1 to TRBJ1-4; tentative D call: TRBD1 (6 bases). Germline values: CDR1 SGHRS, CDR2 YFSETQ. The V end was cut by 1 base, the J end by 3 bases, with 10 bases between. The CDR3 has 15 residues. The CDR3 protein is CASSLLGAANEKLFF. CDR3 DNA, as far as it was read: TGCGCCAGCAGCTTGTTGGGGGCCGCTAATGAAAAA.

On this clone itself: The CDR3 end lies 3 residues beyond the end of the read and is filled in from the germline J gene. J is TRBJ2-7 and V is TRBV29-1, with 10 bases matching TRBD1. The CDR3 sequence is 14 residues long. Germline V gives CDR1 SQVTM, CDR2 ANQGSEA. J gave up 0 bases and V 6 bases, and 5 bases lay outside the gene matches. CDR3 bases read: TGCAGCGTGAAGGGGACAGGGGACTCCTACGAG. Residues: CSVKGTGDSYE. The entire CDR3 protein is CSVKGTGDSYEQYF.

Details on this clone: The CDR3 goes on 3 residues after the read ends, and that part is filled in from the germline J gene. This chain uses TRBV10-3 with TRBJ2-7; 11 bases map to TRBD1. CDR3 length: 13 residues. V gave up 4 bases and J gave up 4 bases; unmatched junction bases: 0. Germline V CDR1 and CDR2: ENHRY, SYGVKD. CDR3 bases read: TGTGCCATCAGTGGGGACAGGGGGTACGAG. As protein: CAISGDRGYE. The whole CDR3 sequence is CAISGDRGYEQYF.

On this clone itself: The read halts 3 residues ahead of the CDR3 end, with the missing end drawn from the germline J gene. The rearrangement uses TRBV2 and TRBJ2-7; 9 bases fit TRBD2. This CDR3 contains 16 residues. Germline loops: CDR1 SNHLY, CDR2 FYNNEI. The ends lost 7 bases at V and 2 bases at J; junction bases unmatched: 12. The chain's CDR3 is CASTQYGTSLTYEQYF. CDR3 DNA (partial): TGTGCCAGCACTCAATACGGGACTAGCCTTACCTACGAG.